This TCR beta chain is drawn from a study of blood T cell repertoires in COVID-19 (dated by TCRdb to the early 2020s). For the wider study: Samples from collaborators originated in the United States, Italy and Spain and spanned both the acute and convalescent phases of COVID-19. Deeply sampled blood TCRbeta repertoires from subjects exposed to, actively infected with, or recovered from COVID-19 were included in the dataset. The sample metadata nearly always contained a de-identified subject ID, COVID-19 status, age in years and sex. Samples came from the ongoing ImmuneRACE study (first 160 participants) plus 1,254 subjects from 6 global collaborators. Where available, HLA class I and class II types were taken from metadata supplied by the sample provider and were not determined by assay-based typing. The prospective study material was composed of cDNA or gDNA derived from T cells, B-cell-depleted T cells, or PBMCs. The repertoires were released in a freely available public database meant as a resource for research on the immune response to SARS-CoV-2. Results and caveats for the whole study, not just this receptor: How much clinical and demographic metadata was included differed by source and by participant, and the metadata was provided uncurated.

One collaborating source in Seattle enrolled patients during active infection and followed them longitudinally through the course of disease. Whole blood was collected in K2EDTA tubes by collaborating institutions according to the institutions' own protocols. Collaborator samples were shipped for TCRbeta analysis as frozen whole blood, isolated PBMCs, or DNA extracted from either sample type. The CDR3 spans 17 residues, from the cysteine through the phenylalanine. CDR3 DNA only is kept here, 51 bases in frame from base 1. The germline V gene yields SGHAT for CDR1 and FQNNGV for CDR2. At the junction V is shortened by 5 bases and J by 0 bases, with 17 bases in between. TCRbeta CDR3 regions were amplified from genomic DNA by means of the immunoSEQ Assay, a bias-controlled multiplex PCR. Under the source paper's analysis protocol: Nucleated cell counts per sample were estimated from amplification of reference gene primers within the assay. To quantify the absolute abundance of each unique TCRbeta CDR3 rearrangement, sequence reads were collapsed and filtered. For each sample, productive Simpson clonality was calculated as the square root of Simpson's diversity index across productive rearrangements. Drawn from immuneACCESS, this table holds only the in-frame rearrangements with V and J called that TCRdb kept. Clones are partly lost; checked studies trace under half to an unresolved V gene and leave the rest unexplained. Clone size and V and J calls were adopted from that table, with D and trimming inferred from the DNA. In this sample the table shows approximately 320,000 clones, roughly nine tenths of which occur a single time. Together, the top ten hold roughly 11% of the sample.

Notes on this clone: Its antigen is unknown. Base qualities are not recorded, but no much larger clone differs from it by a single base.

Material: peripheral blood. This receptor chain uses TRBV11-2 and TRBJ2-1; the D gene lacks a confident call. The origin of this receptor is a woman aged 25-40 years with COVID-19, enrolled during active disease. The sequence in DNA is TGTGCCAGCAGCCCAACCGAAATCTCGAGCTCCTACAATGAGCAGTTCTTC. Its amino acids are CASSPTEISSSYNEQFF.